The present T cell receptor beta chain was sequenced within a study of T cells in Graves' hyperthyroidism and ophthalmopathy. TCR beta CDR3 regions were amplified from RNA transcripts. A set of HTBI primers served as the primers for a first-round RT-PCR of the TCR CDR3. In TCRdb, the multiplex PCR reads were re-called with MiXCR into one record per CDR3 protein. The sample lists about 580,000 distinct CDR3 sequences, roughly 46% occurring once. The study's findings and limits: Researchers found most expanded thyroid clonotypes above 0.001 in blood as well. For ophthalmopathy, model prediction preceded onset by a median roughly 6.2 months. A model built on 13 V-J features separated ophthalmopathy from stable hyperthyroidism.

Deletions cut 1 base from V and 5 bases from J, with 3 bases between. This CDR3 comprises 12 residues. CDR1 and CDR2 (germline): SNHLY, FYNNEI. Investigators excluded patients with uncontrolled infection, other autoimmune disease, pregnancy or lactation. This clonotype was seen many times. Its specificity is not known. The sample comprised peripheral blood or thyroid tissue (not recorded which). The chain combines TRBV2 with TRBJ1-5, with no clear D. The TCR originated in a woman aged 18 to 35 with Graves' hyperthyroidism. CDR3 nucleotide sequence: TGTGCCAGCAGTGAAGGGGATCAGCCCCAGCATTTT. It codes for CASSEGDQPQHF.